The 30 T cell receptor beta chains presented below share a single source sample, sequenced in a study of control samples from healthy donors and cancer patients (dated by TCRdb to the early 2020s). The method was the immunoSEQ multiplex PCR assay. This is the immuneACCESS table as TCRdb keeps it, with only in-frame sequences that have V and J called. A part of the clones is gone; compared with another copy, unresolved V genes explain less than half, and the rest is unexplained. The sample contains around 31,000 clones, roughly 95% of them found a single time. The leading ten clones occupy 5% to 8% of the sample. Sequenced: blood. These receptors were obtained from a man aged 60-69 years in good health.

The chain joins TRBV11-2 to TRBJ2-7, with 7 bases lining up with TRBD1. CDR1 and CDR2 (germline): SGHAT, FQNNGV. The CDR3 extends over 15 amino acids. V shed 5 bases, J shed 0 bases, and the junction held 7 bases outside the gene matches. Here the CDR3 DNA reads TGTGCCAGCAGCCTGGGACAGTCGAGCTCCTACGAGCAGTACTTC. Translation: CASSLGQSSSYEQYF.

The chain employs TRBV18 and TRBJ1-1; D is undetermined. The germline CDR1 and CDR2 sequences are KGHSH and LQKENI. V lost 0 bases, J lost 0 bases, and 11 bases lay in between. This CDR3 comprises 16 residues. The CDR3, as DNA: TGTGCCAGCTCACCACCGGGGTTGGCTATGAACACTGAAGCTTTCTTT. Its protein is CASSPPGLAMNTEAFF.

The chain recombines TRBV7-2 with TRBJ1-4; the match to TRBD1 covers 10 bases. This CDR3 comprises 15 residues. The V and J ends lost 4 bases and 8 bases, in that order; junction bases with no gene match: 7. CDR1 is SGHTA and CDR2 is FQGNSA in the germline V gene. The CDR3 DNA reads TGTGCCAGCAGCTGGCCCGGGACAGGGGACGAAAAACTGTTTTTT. Translated, it gives CASSWPGTGDEKLFF.

A note on this clone: Within the sample, other DNA sequences also encode this same CDR3. The V and J genes are TRBV7-2 and TRBJ1-2, with a tentative D call TRBD1 (6 bases). V was cut by 5 bases and J by 6 bases, with 10 bases left in between. This CDR3 is built from 12 residues. Germline V gene data show CDR1 as SGHTA and CDR2 as FQGNSA. CDR3 protein: CASSPRTDGYTF. The CDR3 DNA reads TGTGCCAGCAGCCCAAGGACAGATGGCTACACCTTC.

This clone was recorded only once. The genes are TRBV20-1 and TRBJ2-5; D unresolved. V was clipped by 3 bases and J by 0 bases, with 14 bases between them. The CDR3 length is 15 residues. Germline V gives CDR1 DFQATT, CDR2 SNEGSKA (reference sequence). This CDR3 reads CSASTRYRHQETQYF. The CDR3 bases are TGCAGTGCTAGTACCAGGTATCGACACCAAGAGACCCAGTACTTC.

By proportion, this clone is large. The chain recombines TRBV3-1 (or the pseudogene TRBV3-2) with TRBJ2-7; TRBD1 matches 7 bases. CDR1 is LGHDT, CDR2 YNNKEL, per germline (reference sequence). Trimming cost V 4 bases and J 3 bases; bases outside gene matches: 6. The CDR3 runs to 14 residues. This chain's CDR3 is CASSRGTVVYEQYF. CDR3 in DNA: TGTGCCAGCAGCCGGGGGACAGTCGTCTACGAGCAGTACTTC.

This chain joins TRBV12-3 or TRBV12-4 and TRBJ1-2; no clear D. The CDR3 sequence is 12 residues long. Trimming left V 5 bases short and J 6 bases short, with 10 bases between. Here the CDR3 reads CASSPTGDGYTF. CDR3 nucleotides: TGTGCCAGCAGTCCGACCGGGGATGGCTACACCTTC.

The CDR3, as DNA: TGTGCCAGCAGCTGGGGGACGGGCGCGGCGTCCTACGAGCAGTACTTC. Encoded protein: CASSWGTGAASYEQYF. The chain combines TRBV11-2 with TRBJ2-7; the D call may be TRBD1 or TRBD2 (5 bases each). This CDR3 is built from 16 residues. Trimming stripped 4 bases from V and 1 base from J, with 17 bases between. From germline, CDR1 is SGHAT and CDR2 FQNNGV.

This clone was observed a single time. Written as DNA, the CDR3 is TGTGCCAGCAGCTTAGATCCCGGGGGCTACACCTTC. Translating gives CASSLDPGGYTF. The genes are TRBV11-2 and TRBJ1-2; D gene uncertain. The germline gives CDR1 SGHAT, CDR2 FQNNGV. This CDR3 has 12 amino acids. V dropped 0 bases and J dropped 8 bases, with 7 bases sitting between them.

The V gene is TRBV9, the J gene TRBJ2-6; D could derive from TRBD1 or TRBD2 (6 bases each). CDR1 and CDR2 (germline): SGDLS, YYNGEE. This CDR3 spans 17 amino acids. With 4 bases removed from V and 0 bases from J, the gap between germline ends came to 14 bases. CDR3 nucleotides: TGTGCCAGCAGCCCGAGGGGGGCGAACTCTGGGGCCAACGTCCTGACTTTC. Protein: CASSPRGANSGANVLTF.

The CDR3 nucleotides read TGTGCCAGCAGTGAATTCGACTATGGCTACACCTTC. Encoded protein: CASSEFDYGYTF. The V gene is TRBV25-1, the J gene TRBJ1-2; D remains ambiguous. CDR3 length: 12 residues. Trimming stripped 1 base from V and 3 bases from J, with 3 bases between. CDR1 and CDR2 (germline): MGHDK, SYGVNS.

The chain is built from TRBV9 and TRBJ1-2; unclear D gene. Trimming removed 0 bases at V and 0 bases at J, with 9 bases between. This CDR3 has 15 residues. CDR1 and CDR2 (germline): SGDLS, YYNGEE. CDR3 residues: CASSVDGSANYGYTF. CDR3 in DNA: TGTGCCAGCAGCGTAGATGGTTCAGCTAACTATGGCTACACCTTC.

The chain couples TRBV14 to TRBJ1-2, with D uncertain. Germline loops: CDR1 SGHDN, CDR2 FVKESK. V lost 0 bases and J lost 2, with 1 base in between. The CDR3 is made up of 12 amino acids. CDR3 sequence: CASSQENYGYTF. In DNA, the CDR3 is TGTGCCAGCAGCCAAGAAAACTATGGCTACACCTTC.

This clone was seen just once. V usage is TRBV6-6 and J usage is TRBJ1-5; the match to TRBD1 covers 7 bases. The CDR3 sequence is 15 residues long. V shed 5 bases and J 0 bases; nucleotides not matched to a gene: 4. Per the germline V gene, CDR1 is MNHNY and CDR2 is SVGAGI (reference sequence). The CDR3 bases are TGTGCCAGCAGTATTGGGACAGTTAGCAATCAGCCCCAGCATTTT. Amino acids: CASSIGTVSNQPQHF.

In nucleotides, the CDR3 is TGTGCCAGCTCGCCTGACAGGATGAACACTGAAGCTTTCTTT. Its protein is CASSPDRMNTEAFF. The rearrangement links TRBV18 to TRBJ1-1, with D tentatively TRBD1 (6 bases). Germline loops: CDR1 KGHSH, CDR2 LQKENI. Trimming took off 6 bases at V and 0 bases at J, with 11 bases between the two ends. The CDR3 runs 14 residues.

This sequence joins TRBV6-5 and TRBJ2-7; 7 bases match TRBD1. Trimming cost V 4 bases and J 4 bases; bases outside gene matches: 10. CDR3 length: 15 amino acids. Per germline, CDR1 MNHEY and CDR2 SVGAGI. CDR3 DNA: TGTGCCAGCAGTTCCCCAGGGGGTTTGACTTACGAGCAGTACTTC. It codes for CASSSPGGLTYEQYF.

The rearrangement uses TRBV4-3 and TRBJ1-6; D not resolved. The CDR3 is 18 amino acids. Trimming left V 7 bases short and J 5 bases short, with 24 bases between. Germline-derived CDR1 and CDR2 are LGHNA and YSLEER. The CDR3, as DNA: TGCGCCAGCATCCCACCCCGGCGGCCGAAAGGCCATAATTCACCCCTCCACTTT. It yields the protein CASIPPRRPKGHNSPLHF.

The genes are TRBV7-9 and TRBJ2-1; TRBD1 matches at 8 bases. Per the germline V gene, CDR1 is SEHNR and CDR2 is FQNEAQ (reference sequence). The CDR3 spans 15 residues. V lost 1 base to trimming and J lost 5 bases; unmatched junction nucleotides: 4. The CDR3 here is CASSLVGTGNNEQFF. In nucleotides, the CDR3 is TGTGCCAGCAGCTTAGTGGGGACAGGAAACAATGAGCAGTTCTTC.

This chain joins TRBV20-1 and TRBJ2-7; D is ambiguous. V was clipped by 3 bases and J by 6 bases, with 6 bases between them. The CDR3 loop spans 10 amino acids. CDR1 is DFQATT, CDR2 SNEGSKA, per germline (reference sequence). This chain's CDR3 is CSARGGEQYF. For the CDR3, the DNA is TGCAGTGCTAGGGGCGGCGAGCAGTACTTC.

This clone was counted once. This chain connects TRBV13 to TRBJ2-7; 10 nucleotides agree with TRBD2. J lost 0 bases, V lost 5 bases, and 10 bases had no gene match. The CDR3 contains 17 residues. CDR1 is PRHDT, CDR2 FYEKMQ, per germline (reference sequence). The CDR3 sequence: CASSRSALAGGSYEQYF. The CDR3 region has the DNA TGTGCCAGCAGCCGAAGCGCTTTAGCGGGGGGCTCCTACGAGCAGTACTTC.

The J gene is TRBJ1-3, the V gene TRBV5-1; D not certain. The CDR3 loop spans 15 amino acids. V gave up 2 bases and J gave up 0 bases, with 9 bases separating them. Germline V gene sequence: CDR1 SGHRS, CDR2 YFSETQ. The DNA of the CDR3 is TGCGCCAGCAGCTTTTCGGAGAACTCTGGAAACACCATATATTTT. Translated: CASSFSENSGNTIYF.

J is TRBJ1-5 and V is TRBV3-1 (or the pseudogene TRBV3-2); D is possibly TRBD1 (6 bases). Germline-derived CDR1 and CDR2 are LGHDT and YNNKEL (reference sequence). V was trimmed by 4 bases and J by 2 bases, leaving 18 bases between them. This CDR3 has 17 amino acids. The CDR3, as DNA: TGTGCCAGCAGCCCCTCGATCGGGGGCGCGGGCAATCAGCCCCAGCATTTT. Translated, it gives CASSPSIGGAGNQPQHF.

The gene calls are TRBV6-5 and TRBJ2-3; 10 nucleotides line up with TRBD1. Germline assignment: CDR1 MNHEY and CDR2 SVGAGI. The CDR3 extends over 15 amino acids. V was clipped by 6 bases and J by 2 bases; unmatched bases: 5. CDR3 residues: CASRDRGRVTDTQYF. The CDR3 coding sequence is TGTGCCAGCAGAGACAGGGGGCGCGTCACAGATACGCAGTATTTT.

Note on this clone: In the same sample, other DNA sequences code for this CDR3. The rearrangement uses TRBV11-2 and TRBJ2-1, with D possibly matching TRBD1 (5 bases). V lost 5 bases and J 9 bases, leaving 17 bases between the germline ends. The CDR3 has 14 residues. The germline CDR1 and CDR2 sequences are SGHAT and FQNNGV. CDR3 nucleotides: TGTGCCAGCAGCGTTATCCTAGGACACAGTGAGCAGTTCTTC. Residues: CASSVILGHSEQFF.

The rearrangement links TRBV7-9 to TRBJ1-2; D is perhaps TRBD1 (5 bases). The CDR3 covers 13 residues. Germline CDR1 and CDR2: SEHNR and FQNEAQ (reference sequence). Trimming removed 3 bases from V and 8 bases from J, with 13 bases in between. CDR3 nucleotides: TGTGCCAGCAGCTTGATGGGGGTCGAGGGCTACACCTTC. This sequence encodes CASSLMGVEGYTF.

This chain links TRBV4-1 with TRBJ1-4; 9 bases are a match to TRBD1. Germline CDR1 reads MGHRA; CDR2 reads YSYEKL. This CDR3 is built from 15 residues. The V segment lost 6 bases and the J segment 7 bases; nucleotides outside the gene matches: 9. The CDR3 DNA reads as TGCGCCAGCAGTCTACAGGGGGCCCCGGGTGAAAAACTGTTTTTT. Amino acid sequence: CASSLQGAPGEKLFF.

This rearrangement joins TRBV4-1 to TRBJ2-1; 10 bases line up with TRBD2. The CDR3 runs 16 residues. The J segment lost 3 bases and the V segment lost 2 bases, leaving 4 bases of the junction unmatched. Germline loops: CDR1 MGHRA, CDR2 YSYEKL. The CDR3 protein is CASSQIAGGYYNEQFF. The CDR3 DNA follows: TGCGCCAGCAGCCAAATAGCGGGGGGTTACTACAATGAGCAGTTCTTC.

The rearrangement joins TRBV28 to TRBJ1-1; TRBD1 matches 8 bases. Germline V gene sequence: CDR1 MDHEN, CDR2 SYDVKM. With V trimmed by 5 bases and J by 6 bases, 2 bases remained unmatched. This CDR3 comprises 12 residues. The DNA for the CDR3 is TGTGCCAGCAGTGGACAGGGATCTGAAGCTTTCTTT. It translates to CASSGQGSEAFF.

The chain is built from TRBV5-1 and TRBJ1-3; TRBD1 aligns across 7 bases. V was pared by 4 bases and J by 1 base, with 14 bases of the junction left unmatched. The CDR3 contains 18 residues. Germline CDR1 reads SGHRS; CDR2 reads YFSETQ. The DNA for the CDR3 is TGCGCCAGCAGCCGGACAGGACACATCGACGAATCTGGAAACACCATATATTTT. This encodes CASSRTGHIDESGNTIYF.

The genes are TRBV25-1 and TRBJ2-5; no clear D gene. Germline lookup yields CDR1 MGHDK and CDR2 SYGVNS. The CDR3 length is 12 residues. Trimming took 3 bases from V and 5 from J, leaving 7 bases between them. CDR3 amino acids: CASSEGGETQYF. The DNA of the CDR3 is TGTGCCAGCAGTGAGGGTGGTGAGACCCAGTACTTC.